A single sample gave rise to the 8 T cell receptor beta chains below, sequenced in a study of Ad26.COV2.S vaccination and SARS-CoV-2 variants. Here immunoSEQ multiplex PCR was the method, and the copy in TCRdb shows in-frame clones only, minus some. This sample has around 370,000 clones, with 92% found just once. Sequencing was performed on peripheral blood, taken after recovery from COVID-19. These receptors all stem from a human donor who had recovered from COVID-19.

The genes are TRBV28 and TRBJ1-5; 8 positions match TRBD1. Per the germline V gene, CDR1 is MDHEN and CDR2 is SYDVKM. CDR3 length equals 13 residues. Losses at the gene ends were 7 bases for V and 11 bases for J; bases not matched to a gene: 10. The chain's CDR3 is CASTSGQDSSQHF. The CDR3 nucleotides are TGTGCCAGCACCTCGGGACAGGACTCGTCCCAGCATTTT.

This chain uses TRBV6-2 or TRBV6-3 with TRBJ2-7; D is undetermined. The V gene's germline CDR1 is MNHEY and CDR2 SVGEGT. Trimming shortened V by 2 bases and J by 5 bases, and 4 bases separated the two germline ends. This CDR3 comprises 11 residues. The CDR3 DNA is TGTGCCAGCAGTTACCCACACGAGCAGTACTTC. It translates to CASSYPHEQYF.

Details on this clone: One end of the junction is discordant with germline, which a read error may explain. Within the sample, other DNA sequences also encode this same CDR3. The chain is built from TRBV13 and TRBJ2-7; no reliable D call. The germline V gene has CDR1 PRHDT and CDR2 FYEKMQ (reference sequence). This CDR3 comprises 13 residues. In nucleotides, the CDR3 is TGTGCTAGCAGCTTAGCTCGAACCTACGAGCAGTACTTC. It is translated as CASSLARTYEQYF.

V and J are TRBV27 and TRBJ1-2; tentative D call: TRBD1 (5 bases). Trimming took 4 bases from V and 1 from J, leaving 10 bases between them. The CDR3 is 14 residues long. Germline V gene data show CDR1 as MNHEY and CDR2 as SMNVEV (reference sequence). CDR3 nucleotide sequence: TGTGCCAGCAGTTCCCGGGACGGTAACTATGGCTACACCTTC. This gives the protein CASSSRDGNYGYTF.

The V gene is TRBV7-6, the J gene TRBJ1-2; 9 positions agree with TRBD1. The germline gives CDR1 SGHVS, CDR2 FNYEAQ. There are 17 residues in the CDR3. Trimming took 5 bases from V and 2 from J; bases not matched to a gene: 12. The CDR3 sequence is CASSPKMGQGLNYGYTF. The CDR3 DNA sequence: TGTGCCAGCAGCCCAAAAATGGGACAGGGTTTGAACTATGGCTACACCTTC.

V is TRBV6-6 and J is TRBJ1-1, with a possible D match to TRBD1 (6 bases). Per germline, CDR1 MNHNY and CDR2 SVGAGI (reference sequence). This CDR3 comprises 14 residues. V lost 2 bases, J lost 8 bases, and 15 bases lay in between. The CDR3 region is CASSYGGLDNEAFF. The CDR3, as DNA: TGTGCCAGCAGTTACGGGGGGCTTGACAACGAAGCTTTCTTT.

This CDR3 reads CASSWELAGKETQYF. The CDR3 coding sequence is TGTGCCAGCAGCTGGGAACTAGCGGGGAAAGAGACCCAGTACTTC. J is TRBJ2-5 and V is TRBV7-9; 10 nucleotides align to TRBD2. The trim removed 4 bases at V and 3 bases at J, leaving 5 bases unmatched. Germline V lookup: CDR1 SEHNR, CDR2 FQNEAQ (reference sequence). The CDR3 covers 15 residues.

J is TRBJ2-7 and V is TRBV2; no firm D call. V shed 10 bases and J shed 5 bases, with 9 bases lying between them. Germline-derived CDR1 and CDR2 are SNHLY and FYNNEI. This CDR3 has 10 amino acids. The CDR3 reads CATTPNEQYF. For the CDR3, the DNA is TGTGCCACCACGCCGAACGAGCAGTACTTC.